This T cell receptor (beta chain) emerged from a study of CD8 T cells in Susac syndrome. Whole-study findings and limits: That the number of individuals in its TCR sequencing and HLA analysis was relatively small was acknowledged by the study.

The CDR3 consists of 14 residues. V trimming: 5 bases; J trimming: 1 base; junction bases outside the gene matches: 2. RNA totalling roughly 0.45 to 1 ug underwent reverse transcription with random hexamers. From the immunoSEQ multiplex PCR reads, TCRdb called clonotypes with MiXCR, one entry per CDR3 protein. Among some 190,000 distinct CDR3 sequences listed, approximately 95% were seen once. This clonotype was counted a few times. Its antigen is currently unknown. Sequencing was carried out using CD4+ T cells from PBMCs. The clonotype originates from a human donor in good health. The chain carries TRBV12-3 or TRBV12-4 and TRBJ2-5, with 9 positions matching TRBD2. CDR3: CASSVSGSQETQYF. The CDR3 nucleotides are TGTGCCAGCAGTGTTAGCGGGAGCCAAGAGACCCAGTACTTC.